Listed here are 16 T cell receptor beta chains from one sample, sequenced in a study of blood T cell repertoires in COVID-19 (dated by TCRdb to the early 2020s). The library was obtained by the immunoSEQ multiplex PCR assay. The clones in this table, taken by TCRdb from immuneACCESS, are in-frame only. Not every clone is retained; where verified, under half of the shortfall comes from an unresolved V gene, and the cause of the rest is unknown. A total of about 300,000 clones appear in this sample, roughly 89% of them only once. 1.5% to 2% of the sample belongs to the ten largest clones. Sequencing was done on a sample of PBMCs or T cells enriched from blood (not recorded which). The receptors originated from a woman aged 35 to 49 who had recovered from COVID-19.

V is TRBV18 and J is TRBJ2-7; D remains unclear. Germline V gene sequence: CDR1 KGHSH, CDR2 LQKENI. CDR3 length equals 10 residues. V was trimmed by 8 bases and J by 4 bases, leaving 6 bases between them. The CDR3 DNA sequence: TGTGCCAGCGCCGGGTACGAGCAGTACTTC. It codes for CASAGYEQYF.

There are a few counts of this clone. This sequence joins TRBV18 and TRBJ1-2; TRBD1 aligns across 8 bases. The CDR3 is 15 amino acids. J lost 3 bases, V lost 2 bases, and 5 bases had no gene match. The germline V gene has CDR1 KGHSH and CDR2 LQKENI. In DNA form, the CDR3 reads TGTGCCAGCTCACCAATAGGACAGGGTGACTATGGCTACACCTTC. Translated: CASSPIGQGDYGYTF.

The V gene is TRBV2, the J gene TRBJ2-2, with 9 nucleotides matching TRBD2. CDR3 length equals 17 residues. Germline V gene sequence: CDR1 SNHLY, CDR2 FYNNEI. The V and J ends lost 5 bases and 5 bases, in that order; junction bases with no gene match: 12. The CDR3 region has the DNA TGTGCCAGCAGTTGGGTCCCAGCGGGAGGTGGGACCGGGGAGCTGTTTTTT. It codes for CASSWVPAGGGTGELFF.

This sequence joins TRBV6-5 and TRBJ2-7; 10 bases fit TRBD1. From germline, CDR1 is MNHEY and CDR2 SVGAGI. This CDR3 has 15 residues. V shed 6 bases and J 6 bases; nucleotides not matched to a gene: 11. CDR3 in amino acids: CASSGPGTGAGEQYF. CDR3 nucleotides: TGTGCCAGCAGCGGACCCGGGACAGGGGCGGGCGAGCAGTACTTC.

The chain is built from TRBV29-1 and TRBJ1-4; tentatively, D is TRBD1 (5 bases). The length of the CDR3 is 14 residues. Germline V gene lookup returns CDR1 SQVTM and CDR2 ANQGSEA. The germline V and J ends were trimmed by 4 bases and 5 bases, with 14 bases remaining between them. The CDR3 nucleotides are TGCAGCGTTGGGGAGGGGTCGGTAAATGAAAAACTGTTTTTT. It specifies CSVGEGSVNEKLFF. Full variable domain (remainder filled in from reference TRBV29-1 and TRBJ1-4): SAVISQKPSRDICQRGTSLTIQCQVDSQVTMMFWYRQQPGQSLTLIATANQGSEATYESGFVIDKFPISRPNLTFSTLTVSNMSPEDSSIYLCSVGEGSVNEKLFFGSGTQLSVL.

This chain joins TRBV15 and TRBJ2-1; 7 bases match TRBD1. Looked up from germline, CDR1 is LNHNV and CDR2 is YYDKDF (reference sequence). This CDR3 region has 13 residues. V trimming: 0 bases; J trimming: 16 bases; junction bases outside the gene matches: 9. CDR3 coding DNA: TGTGCCACCAGCAGAGATGTGGGACAGAGGCATTTCTTC. It is translated as CATSRDVGQRHFF. The full variable domain, in which reference TRBV15 and TRBJ2-1 provide the parts outside the CDR3, is DAMVIQNPRYQVTQFGKPVTLSCSQTLNHNVMYWYQQKSSQAPKLLFHYYDKDFNNEADTPDNFQSRRPNTSFCFLDIRSPGLGDTAMYLCATSRDVGQRHFFGPGTRLTVL.

The chain joins TRBV7-2 to TRBJ1-1; a possible D gene is TRBD1 (5 bases). Trimming stripped 5 bases from V and 5 bases from J, with 15 bases between. The length of the CDR3 is 14 residues. Germline V gene lookup returns CDR1 SGHTA and CDR2 FQGNSA. CDR3 region: CASSPAGRGTEAFF. The DNA for the CDR3 is TGTGCCAGCAGCCCCGCGGGACGAGGGACTGAAGCTTTCTTT.

This chain joins TRBV7-9 and TRBJ1-2; 8 nucleotides match TRBD1. The germline gives CDR1 SEHNR, CDR2 FQNEAQ (reference sequence). V dropped 4 bases and J dropped 3; count of bases not matched to a gene: 16. This CDR3 region has 18 residues. As DNA, the CDR3 is TGTGCCAGCAGCTCCCCTATCAAGACAGGGGCCAACTACTATGGCTACACCTTC. Its translation: CASSSPIKTGANYYGYTF.

V and J are TRBV7-8 and TRBJ2-5; perhaps TRBD2 as D (6 bases). This CDR3 has 16 residues. The germline V and J ends were trimmed by 2 bases and 0 bases, with 13 bases remaining between them. CDR1 is SGHVS, CDR2 FQNEAQ, per germline. The CDR3 nucleotides read TGTGCCAGCAGCTTAATAGCGGCTAGGTACCAAGAGACCCAGTACTTC. It is translated as CASSLIAARYQETQYF.

The chain carries TRBV2 and TRBJ1-1, with TRBD1 as a possible D gene (6 bases). Deletions cut 6 bases from V and 11 bases from J, with 16 bases between. CDR3 length equals 12 residues. CDR1 is SNHLY, CDR2 FYNNEI, per germline. The CDR3 spells CASRETGHGAFF. CDR3 nucleotides: TGTGCCAGCAGGGAGACAGGCCATGGGGCTTTCTTT.

The V gene is TRBV2, the J gene TRBJ2-7; possible D gene TRBD1, 5 bases. V was shortened by 4 bases and J by 4 bases, with 17 bases between the two germline ends. The V gene's germline CDR1 is SNHLY and CDR2 FYNNEI. There are 15 residues in the CDR3. The CDR3 region is CASSVGQGTPYEQYF. As DNA, the CDR3 is TGTGCCAGCAGTGTCGGGCAGGGAACCCCGTACGAGCAGTACTTC. The entire variable domain, with the rest obtained from reference TRBV2 and TRBJ2-7, is as follows: EPEVTQTPSHQVTQMGQEVILRCVPISNHLYFYWYRQILGQKVEFLVSFYNNEISEKSEIFDDQFSVERPDGSNFTLKIRSTKLEDSAMYFCASSVGQGTPYEQYFGPGTRLTVT.

This chain joins TRBV2 and TRBJ2-2; no clear D gene. Trimming removed 2 bases from V and 3 bases from J, with 4 bases in between. The CDR3 covers 13 residues. Germline V gene lookup returns CDR1 SNHLY and CDR2 FYNNEI. In nucleotides, the CDR3 is TGTGCCAGCAGTGAATCTCACACCGGGGAGCTGTTTTTT. Its protein product is CASSESHTGELFF. Drawing the rest from reference TRBV2 and TRBJ2-2, the complete variable domain is EPEVTQTPSHQVTQMGQEVILRCVPISNHLYFYWYRQILGQKVEFLVSFYNNEISEKSEIFDDQFSVERPDGSNFTLKIRSTKLEDSAMYFCASSESHTGELFFGEGSRLTVL.

This clone was observed a handful of times. The chain carries TRBV24-1 and TRBJ2-2; maybe TRBD2 (5 bases). The V gene lost 12 bases and the J gene lost 0 bases, with 13 bases spanning the gap. This CDR3 is 14 amino acids long. Germline CDR1 reads KGHDR; CDR2 reads SFDVKD. CDR3 in DNA: TGTGCCCCCGGGATTCTCGCGAACACCGGGGAGCTGTTTTTT. It yields the protein CAPGILANTGELFF.

The rearrangement uses TRBV19 and TRBJ1-2, with 10 bases that match TRBD1. V was clipped by 4 bases and J by 4 bases; unmatched bases: 6. The CDR3 has 15 residues. The germline CDR1 and CDR2 sequences are LNHDA and SQIVND (reference sequence). The CDR3 bases are TGTGCCAGTAGTACCTGGGACAGGGGAGGCTATGGCTACACCTTC. This translates into CASSTWDRGGYGYTF.

This clone was recorded a few times. This chain uses TRBV5-1 with TRBJ1-2, with a possible D match to TRBD1 (6 bases). CDR3 length equals 14 residues. V lost 4 bases and J lost 4, with 14 bases in between. Germline V lookup: CDR1 SGHRS, CDR2 YFSETQ. This CDR3 reads CASSTYDRSYGYTF. The CDR3 nucleotides read TGCGCCAGCAGCACCTACGACAGGAGCTATGGCTACACCTTC.

This clone occurred once. The chain has TRBV30 and TRBJ1-6, with D possibly being TRBD1 (5 bases). With 4 bases removed from V and 8 bases from J, the gap between germline ends came to 15 bases. The CDR3 is 14 residues long. Germline CDR1 reads GTSNPN; CDR2 reads SVGIG (reference sequence). DNA for the CDR3: TGTGCCTGGACCGGGGGGAACGCTGATTCACCCCTCCACTTT. It translates to CAWTGGNADSPLHF.